The 9 T cell receptor beta chains reported below all come from one sample, sequenced in a study of T cells after posttransplantation cyclophosphamide. Measured with immunoSEQ multiplex PCR; TCRdb has only the in-frame clones, and not every one. The sample presents some 40,000 clones, none singletons. The sequenced sample consisted of PBMCs. These TCRs come from a man between 40 and 49 years old in good health, CMV-negative, and a related stem cell transplant donor.

This clone came up many times. The chain recombines TRBV7-2 with TRBJ2-7; 7 nucleotides agree with TRBD1. The junction had 11 bases not matched to a gene; V was cut back by 6 bases and J by 6 bases. Per germline, CDR1 SGHTA and CDR2 FQGNSA. CDR3 length: 14 residues. The CDR3 bases are TGTGCCAGCAGGAACCCGGGAAGGGGGCGCGAGCAGTACTTC. Its protein product is CASRNPGRGREQYF.

There are many counts of this clone. The chain links TRBV9 to TRBJ1-3; a weak D match, TRBD1 (6 bases). The CDR3 consists of 13 residues. V was clipped by 4 bases and J by 8 bases, with 13 bases between them. Looked up from germline, CDR1 is SGDLS and CDR2 is YYNGEE. CDR3 in amino acids: CASSLREGDTIYF. The CDR3 DNA reads TGTGCCAGCAGCCTACGGGAGGGGGACACCATATATTTT. Full variable domain (missing parts from reference TRBV9 and TRBJ1-3): DSGVTQTPKHLITATGQRVTLRCSPRSGDLSVYWYQQSLDQGLQFLIQYYNGEERAKGNILERFSAQQFPDLHSELNLSSLELGDSALYFCASSLREGDTIYFGEGSWLTVV.

This clone was found many times. The genes are TRBV29-1 and TRBJ1-1; D call uncertain. V was pared by 4 bases and J by 2 bases, with 5 bases between. Germline lookup yields CDR1 SQVTM and CDR2 ANQGSEA. The CDR3 totals 11 residues. CDR3 coding DNA: TGCAGCGTTGTGACTAACACTGAAGCTTTCTTT. Protein sequence: CSVVTNTEAFF.

This clone was recorded at least ten times. The chain is built from TRBV5-1 and TRBJ2-5; 8 positions agree with TRBD1. This CDR3 is 15 amino acids long. Trimming at V came to 1 base and at J to 4 bases, leaving 6 bases not matched to a gene. Germline-derived CDR1 and CDR2 are SGHRS and YFSETQ. The CDR3 loop is CASSLFTGGGETQYF. The CDR3 bases are TGCGCCAGCAGCTTGTTTACAGGGGGAGGAGAGACCCAGTACTTC.

This chain uses TRBV6-1 with TRBJ2-1; 10 nucleotides agree with TRBD2. The CDR3 is 15 residues long. From germline, CDR1 is MNHNS and CDR2 SASEGT. After removal of 5 bases from V and 4 bases from J, the junction contained 5 bases not matched to a gene. CDR3 residues: CASSPGLAIYNEQFF. CDR3 sequence (DNA): TGTGCCAGCAGTCCGGGACTAGCGATTTACAATGAGCAGTTCTTC.

Ten or more counts support this clone. The chain employs TRBV6-5 and TRBJ2-7; 8 bases line up with TRBD1. V gave up 2 bases and J gave up 2 bases; unmatched junction bases: 5. The length of the CDR3 is 15 residues. The V gene's germline CDR1 is MNHEY and CDR2 SVGAGI. The CDR3 sequence: CASSYGQGRTYEQYF. The CDR3 coding sequence is TGTGCCAGCAGTTACGGACAGGGAAGGACCTACGAGCAGTACTTC.

This clone came up a few times. The chain combines TRBV14 with TRBJ2-1; 13 bases map to TRBD2. The J segment lost 9 bases and the V segment lost 0 bases, leaving 8 bases of the junction unmatched. Germline assignment: CDR1 SGHDN and CDR2 FVKESK. The CDR3 runs to 17 residues. The CDR3 bases are TGTGCCAGCAGCCAAGATTGGGTGACTAGCGGGGGGACTGAGCAGTTCTTC. Amino acid sequence: CASSQDWVTSGGTEQFF.

This clone was detected ten times or more. The chain uses TRBV7-2 and TRBJ2-1; 12 bases match TRBD2. J lost 3 bases, V lost 0 bases, and 0 bases had no gene match. CDR3 length: 16 amino acids. CDR1 SGHTA and CDR2 FQGNSA come from the germline V gene. The CDR3 loop reads CASSLATSGSYNEQFF. In DNA, the CDR3 is TGTGCCAGCAGCTTAGCGACTAGCGGGAGCTACAATGAGCAGTTCTTC.

In this sample, this clone turned up many times. The chain carries TRBV7-2 and TRBJ1-4, with a weak D call TRBD1 (6 bases). There are 15 residues in the CDR3. Between the trimmed V and J ends, which lost 1 base and 2 bases, there was a span of 8 bases. Germline loops: CDR1 SGHTA, CDR2 FQGNSA. In nucleotides, the CDR3 is TGTGCCAGCAGCTTAGGAAGGGGGACTAATGAAAAACTGTTTTTT. Translating gives CASSLGRGTNEKLFF.